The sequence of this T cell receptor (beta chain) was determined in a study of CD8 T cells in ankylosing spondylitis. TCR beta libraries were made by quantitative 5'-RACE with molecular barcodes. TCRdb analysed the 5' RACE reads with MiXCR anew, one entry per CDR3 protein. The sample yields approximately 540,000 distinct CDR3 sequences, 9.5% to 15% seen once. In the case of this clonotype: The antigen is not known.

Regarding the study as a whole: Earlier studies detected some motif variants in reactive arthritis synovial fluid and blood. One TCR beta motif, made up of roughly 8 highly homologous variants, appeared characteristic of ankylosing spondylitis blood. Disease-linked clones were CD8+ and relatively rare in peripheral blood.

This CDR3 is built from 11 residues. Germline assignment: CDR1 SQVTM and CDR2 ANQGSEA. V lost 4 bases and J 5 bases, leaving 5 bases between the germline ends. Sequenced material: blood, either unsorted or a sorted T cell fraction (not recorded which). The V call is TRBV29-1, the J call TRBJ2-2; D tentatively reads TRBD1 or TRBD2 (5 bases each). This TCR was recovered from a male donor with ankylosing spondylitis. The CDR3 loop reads CSVGGTGELFF. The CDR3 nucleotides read TGCAGCGTTGGGGGGACCGGGGAGCTGTTTTTT.